The T cell receptor (beta chain) under discussion was sequenced for a study of blood T cell repertoires in COVID-19. For the study at large: Collection of acute and convalescent COVID-19 samples took place in the United States, Italy and Spain.

Clones were sequenced by immunoSEQ multiplex PCR, and TCRdb holds only the in-frame ones, with some missing. The sample has around 310,000 clones, over 75% seen once. CDR3 length equals 14 residues. The junction had 7 bases not matched to a gene; V was cut back by 5 bases and J by 7 bases. Per the germline V gene, CDR1 is GTSNPN and CDR2 is SVGIG (reference sequence). The sample taken for sequencing was peripheral blood. The gene calls are TRBV30 and TRBJ1-6; 8 bases are a match to TRBD1. The TCR was taken from a woman aged 60-70 years with acute or convalescent COVID-19. The CDR3 region has the DNA TGTGCCTGGGCCTACGACAGGGGAAATTCACCCCTCCACTTT. It codes for CAWAYDRGNSPLHF.